Included here is one T cell receptor (beta chain) sequence, with context. The data derive from a study of cytomegalovirus exposure and HLA in healthy donors. Losses at the gene ends were 0 bases for V and 3 bases for J; bases not matched to a gene: 1. CDR3 size: 15 residues. CDR1 is SGDLS and CDR2 is YYNGEE in the germline V gene. PCR used 60 Vbeta primers and 13 Jbeta primers. TCRdb keeps only in-frame clones here, not all; method: immunoSEQ multiplex PCR. This table holds approximately 140,000 clones, roughly four fifths found once. Investigators did not record CMV serostatus for this donor. This receptor was taken from a human donor in good health. This chain joins TRBV9 and TRBJ1-4, with 8 bases fitting TRBD1. The sample consisted of PBMCs. CDR3 nucleotide sequence: TGTGCCAGCAGCGTAGAGGGACAGGCTAATGAAAAACTGTTTTTT. Translating gives CASSVEGQANEKLFF.